Below are 5 T cell receptor beta chains sequenced from a single sample in a study of T cell responses to AZD1222 COVID-19 vaccine. The protocol was immunoSEQ multiplex PCR, while the TCRdb copy is restricted to in-frame clones and leaves out a portion. The table has about 97,000 clones, 88% seen once. The sample in question was peripheral blood, obtained on day 0 of AZD1222 vaccination. All receptors come from an adult in good health.

This sequence joins TRBV2 and TRBJ2-7, with D uncertain. The CDR3 runs to 12 residues. CDR1 is SNHLY and CDR2 is FYNNEI in the germline V gene. V lost 3 bases and J 0 bases, leaving 3 bases between the germline ends. This chain's CDR3 is CASSDSSYEQYF. The CDR3 DNA is TGTGCCAGCAGTGACAGCTCCTACGAGCAGTACTTC.

The chain has TRBV5-4 and TRBJ2-7; tentatively, D is TRBD2 (6 bases). V lost 4 bases and J 1 base, leaving 12 bases between the germline ends. Germline V gives CDR1 SGHNT, CDR2 YYREEE (reference sequence). The CDR3 extends over 14 amino acids. The CDR3 nucleotides are TGTGCCAGCAGCCCGGGAGCATTTTCCTACGAGCAGTACTTC. Protein product: CASSPGAFSYEQYF.

V and J are TRBV19 and TRBJ2-5, with 9 bases matching TRBD1. V was clipped by 5 bases and J by 4 bases; unmatched bases: 5. Germline CDR1 and CDR2: LNHDA and SQIVND (reference sequence). CDR3 length equals 14 residues. The chain's CDR3 is CASSANRGRETQYF. The CDR3 DNA is TGTGCCAGTAGTGCCAACAGGGGGCGAGAGACCCAGTACTTC. The entire variable domain, with the rest obtained from reference TRBV19 and TRBJ2-5, is as follows: DGGITQSPKYLFRKEGQNVTLSCEQNLNHDAMYWYRQDPGQGLRLIYYSQIVNDFQKGDIAEGYSVSREKKESFPLTVTSAQKNPTAFYLCASSANRGRETQYFGPGTRLLVL.

The chain carries TRBV4-1 and TRBJ2-7; D assignment may be TRBD1 or TRBD2 (6 bases each). CDR3 length: 15 amino acids. The V gene's germline CDR1 is MGHRA and CDR2 YSYEKL. V dropped 3 bases and J dropped 2 bases, with 14 bases sitting between them. This chain's CDR3 is CASSQLGGNTYEQYF. CDR3 bases: TGCGCCAGCAGCCAGTTGGGGGGCAACACCTACGAGCAGTACTTC.

V usage is TRBV11-3 and J usage is TRBJ1-1; TRBD1 might be the D (6 bases). The CDR3 has 15 amino acids. The V end was cut by 6 bases, the J end by 3 bases, with 17 bases between. Germline V gene sequence: CDR1 SGHNT, CDR2 YENEEA. This chain's CDR3 is CASSQMRGKYTEAFF. The CDR3 DNA sequence: TGTGCCAGCAGTCAGATGAGGGGGAAGTACACTGAAGCTTTCTTT.